A single sample gave rise to the 7 T cell receptor beta chains below, sequenced in a study of beta chain features in type 1 diabetes. Antigen specificity for these receptors is unknown. Overall study results and limits: Type 1 diabetes patients had TCRB CDR3s that were shorter (moderately but significantly so) in all four CD4+ subsets.

Of the isolated RNA, all was reverse transcribed, and so the sequenced material was expressed TCRB transcripts. Libraries were prepared by immunoSEQ multiplex PCR; TCRdb keeps only in-frame clonotypes and omits some of them. The table has about 360,000 clones, approximately 12% seen once. Material for sequencing was naive CD4+ T cells from blood. These TCRs come from a woman younger than 35 with type 1 diabetes.

The J gene is TRBJ2-6, the V gene TRBV7-6; unclear D gene. Germline V CDR1 and CDR2: SGHVS, FNYEAQ. The CDR3 sequence is 15 residues long. Trimming pared 4 bases from V and 2 bases from J, leaving 9 bases between. CDR3 region: CASSSVRAGANVLTF. The CDR3 DNA reads TGTGCCAGCAGCTCAGTCCGGGCTGGGGCCAACGTCCTGACTTTC.

The J gene is TRBJ1-1, the V gene TRBV4-3, with a possible D match to TRBD1 (6 bases). The V gene's germline CDR1 is LGHNA and CDR2 YSLEER. The CDR3 has 12 residues. Trimming pared 3 bases from V and 11 bases from J, leaving 13 bases between. This CDR3 reads CASSHREGVAFF. CDR3 coding DNA: TGCGCCAGCAGCCACCGGGAGGGGGTGGCTTTCTTT.

The chain is built from TRBV7-9 and TRBJ1-1; D unclear. Germline CDR1 and CDR2: SEHNR and FQNEAQ (reference sequence). This CDR3 is 12 amino acids long. V shed 1 base and J shed 5 bases, with 5 bases lying between them. The CDR3 DNA sequence: TGTGCCAGCAGCTTAGATCTGACTGAAGCTTTCTTT. Protein: CASSLDLTEAFF.

This clone has just a few counts. This chain joins TRBV7-8 and TRBJ1-1; 9 positions match TRBD1. CDR1 is SGHVS and CDR2 is FQNEAQ in the germline V gene. V dropped 1 base and J dropped 1; count of bases not matched to a gene: 1. This CDR3 has 15 residues. CDR3 DNA sequence: TGTGCCAGCAGCTTAGTGGGACAGGGGAACACTGAAGCTTTCTTT. This encodes CASSLVGQGNTEAFF.

V is TRBV7-9 and J is TRBJ2-7, with TRBD2 identical over 9 bases. There are 16 residues in the CDR3. Per germline, CDR1 SEHNR and CDR2 FQNEAQ (reference sequence). Trimming at V came to 3 bases and at J to 6 bases, leaving 12 bases not matched to a gene. CDR3: CASSFSLAGRKGEQYF. The CDR3, as DNA: TGTGCCAGCAGCTTCTCCCTAGCGGGGAGAAAGGGCGAGCAGTACTTC.

The chain employs TRBV6-1 and TRBJ2-7; TRBD2 matches at 10 bases. This CDR3 contains 13 residues. The germline gives CDR1 MNHNS, CDR2 SASEGT. Losses at the gene ends were 9 bases for V and 7 bases for J; bases not matched to a gene: 9. The CDR3 sequence is CASQAGGPWEQYF. The CDR3 DNA follows: TGTGCCAGTCAAGCGGGGGGGCCCTGGGAGCAGTACTTC.

The chain carries TRBV7-9 and TRBJ2-7, with a tentative D call TRBD1 (6 bases). V was trimmed by 1 base and J by 12 bases, leaving 16 bases between them. The length of the CDR3 is 13 residues. The germline gives CDR1 SEHNR, CDR2 FQNEAQ (reference sequence). This CDR3 is CASSLEVRGTPYF. For the CDR3, the DNA is TGTGCCAGCAGCTTAGAAGTGAGGGGGACACCGTACTTC.